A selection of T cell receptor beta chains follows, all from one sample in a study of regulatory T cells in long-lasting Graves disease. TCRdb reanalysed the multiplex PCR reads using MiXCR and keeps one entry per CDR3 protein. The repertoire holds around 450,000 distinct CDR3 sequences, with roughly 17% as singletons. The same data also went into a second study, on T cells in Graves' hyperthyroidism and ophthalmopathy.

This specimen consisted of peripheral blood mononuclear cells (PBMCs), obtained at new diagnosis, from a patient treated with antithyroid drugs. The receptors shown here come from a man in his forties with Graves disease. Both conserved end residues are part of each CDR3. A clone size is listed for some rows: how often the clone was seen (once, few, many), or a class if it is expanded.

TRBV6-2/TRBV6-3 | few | CASSYSGGSYGYTF
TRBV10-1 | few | CASSDPGRFWDGYTF
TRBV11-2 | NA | CASSLSDLGANVYEQYF
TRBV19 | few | CASRRSSGSSYNEQFF
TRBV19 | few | CASSINRDSRGDTQYF
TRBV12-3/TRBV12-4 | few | CASSLYTGGLEGNQPQHF
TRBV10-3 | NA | CAISEPRQASADTQYF
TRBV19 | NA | CASAPGQGRETQYF
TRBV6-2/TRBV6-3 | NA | CASSRTSGSVYEQYF
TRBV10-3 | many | CAISGGTGAYEQYF
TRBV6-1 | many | CASSELEGNEQFF
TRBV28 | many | CASSPGRPYEQYF
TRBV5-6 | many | CASSPPPGQTYEQYF
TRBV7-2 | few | CASSLYGSDYEQYF
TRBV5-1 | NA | CASSLAGYRDEQYF
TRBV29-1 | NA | CSVNRGSETQYF
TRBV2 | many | CASSASGRGADTQYF
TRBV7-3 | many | CASSWTKFGEQYF
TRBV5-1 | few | CASSLDTFSYEQYF
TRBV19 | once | CASSMYSLAKNIQYF
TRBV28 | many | CASSLPRDTGELFF
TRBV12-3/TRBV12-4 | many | CASRRGTGNSYEQYF
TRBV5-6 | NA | CASSYRGRAANTGELFF
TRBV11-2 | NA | CASSPRGLADYNEQFF
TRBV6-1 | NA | CASSSDRGLETQYF
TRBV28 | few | CASRTPDRASTEAFF
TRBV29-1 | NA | CSVRNQAGTQYF
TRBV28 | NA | CASSLRVAGGSNEQFF